This passage covers 24 T cell receptor beta chains from one sample sequenced in a study of blood T cell repertoires in COVID-19. Measured with immunoSEQ multiplex PCR; TCRdb has only the in-frame clones, and not every one. The table includes roughly 670,000 clones, 80% to 90% detected once. Sample: peripheral blood. These receptors were taken from a woman aged 18-29 years with acute or convalescent COVID-19.

The rearrangement links TRBV3-1 (or the pseudogene TRBV3-2) to TRBJ1-1, with 7 bases lining up with TRBD1. The J segment lost 11 bases and the V segment lost 4 bases, leaving 7 bases of the junction unmatched. The CDR3 extends over 12 amino acids. Germline V gene sequence: CDR1 LGHDT, CDR2 YNNKEL (reference sequence). CDR3 in amino acids: CASSLLQGSAFF. The CDR3 nucleotides read TGTGCCAGCAGCCTTTTACAGGGGAGTGCTTTCTTT.

V and J are TRBV7-6 and TRBJ1-2; 10 bases map to TRBD1. This CDR3 region has 14 residues. CDR1 SGHVS and CDR2 FNYEAQ come from the germline V gene. Trimming took 5 bases from V and 6 from J; bases not matched to a gene: 6. The CDR3 loop is CASSGGQGVNGYTF. The CDR3 nucleotides read TGTGCCAGCAGCGGTGGACAGGGGGTAAATGGCTACACCTTC.

J is TRBJ2-1 and V is TRBV9; 11 nucleotides match TRBD2. After removal of 5 bases from V and 4 bases from J, the junction contained 11 bases not matched to a gene. The CDR3 is made up of 17 amino acids. Germline values: CDR1 SGDLS, CDR2 YYNGEE. The CDR3 sequence: CASSSRVAGGLYNEQFF. In nucleotides, the CDR3 is TGTGCCAGCAGTTCCCGGGTAGCGGGGGGGCTTTACAATGAGCAGTTCTTC.

The chain links TRBV29-1 to TRBJ2-7, with TRBD1 identical over 7 bases. J was trimmed by 2 bases and V by 5 bases; bases with no gene match: 9. Germline CDR1 is SQVTM and CDR2 is ANQGSEA. There are 14 residues in the CDR3. The CDR3 DNA follows: TGCAGCGTTTTCGACAGGGAGCCCACCTACGAGCAGTACTTC. Residues: CSVFDREPTYEQYF.

This chain connects TRBV7-9 to TRBJ1-1; D is ambiguous. Between the trimmed V and J ends, which lost 1 base and 1 base, there was a span of 10 bases. The germline V gene has CDR1 SEHNR and CDR2 FQNEAQ (reference sequence). CDR3 length equals 15 residues. The CDR3 is CASSLDEGSNTEAFF. The CDR3 DNA follows: TGTGCCAGCAGCTTAGACGAGGGATCGAACACTGAAGCTTTCTTT.

This sequence joins TRBV5-6 and TRBJ2-7, with TRBD2 matching 7 bases. V lost 0 bases, J lost 3 bases, and 6 bases stayed unmatched. Germline CDR1 reads SGHDT; CDR2 reads YYEEEE. The CDR3 is 15 residues long. The CDR3 DNA reads TGTGCCAGCAGCTTGGCATCCGGGGGGTTCTACGAGCAGTACTTC. Its translation: CASSLASGGFYEQYF.

The chain recombines TRBV30 with TRBJ2-3, with TRBD2 identical over 9 bases. The junction had 9 bases not matched to a gene; V was cut back by 4 bases and J by 4 bases. Per germline, CDR1 GTSNPN and CDR2 SVGIG (reference sequence). CDR3 length equals 15 residues. In DNA form, the CDR3 reads TGTGCCTGGACCCCCGGCGGGGGGGGTGCAGATACGCAGTATTTT. Translation gives CAWTPGGGGADTQYF. The full variable domain, in which reference TRBV30 and TRBJ2-3 provide the parts outside the CDR3, is SQTIHQWPATLVQPVGSPLSLECTVEGTSNPNLYWYRQAAGRGLQLLFYSVGIGQISSEVPQNLSASRPQDRQFILSSKKLLLSDSGFYLCAWTPGGGGADTQYFGPGTRLTVL.

The CDR3 here is CASSFLQGMNTEAFF. The CDR3 DNA is TGTGCCAGCAGCTTCCTACAGGGGATGAACACTGAAGCTTTCTTT. The genes are TRBV11-2 and TRBJ1-1; 7 bases map to TRBD1. The V gene end was trimmed by 3 bases and the J gene end by 0 bases; junction bases not matched to a gene: 4. The CDR3 consists of 15 residues. Germline CDR1 SGHAT, CDR2 FQNNGV.

To note about this clone: Additional DNA sequences in this sample encode the identical CDR3. The V gene is TRBV5-1, the J gene TRBJ1-2; TRBD1 agrees at 12 bases. CDR1 SGHRS and CDR2 YFSETQ come from the germline V gene. This CDR3 comprises 14 residues. The V segment lost 4 bases and the J segment 6 bases; nucleotides outside the gene matches: 4. CDR3: CASSPGQGADGYTF. The CDR3 DNA is TGCGCCAGCAGCCCGGGACAGGGGGCGGATGGCTACACCTTC.

J is TRBJ1-1 and V is TRBV24-1; 8 nucleotides line up with TRBD1. Germline CDR1 and CDR2: KGHDR and SFDVKD. J was trimmed by 5 bases and V by 5 bases; bases with no gene match: 3. The CDR3 sequence is 13 residues long. The CDR3 region is CATSARGRTEAFF. The CDR3 DNA reads TGTGCCACCAGTGCCAGGGGGCGAACTGAAGCTTTCTTT.

V and J are TRBV9 and TRBJ2-7, with 8 bases fitting TRBD1. The V segment lost 7 bases and the J segment 3 bases; nucleotides outside the gene matches: 3. The CDR3 sequence is 12 residues long. The germline CDR1 and CDR2 sequences are SGDLS and YYNGEE. CDR3 residues: CASGQGNYEQYF. The CDR3 DNA is TGTGCCAGCGGACAGGGTAACTACGAGCAGTACTTC.

The V call is TRBV7-2, the J call TRBJ2-7; possibly TRBD2 for D (7 bases). The CDR3 runs 14 residues. V was clipped by 1 base and J by 2 bases, with 9 bases between them. Germline V gene data show CDR1 as SGHTA and CDR2 as FQGNSA. CDR3 nucleotide sequence: TGTGCCAGCAGCTTAGAAGGGGGGGCCTACGAGCAGTACTTC. Its translation: CASSLEGGAYEQYF.

The DNA for the CDR3 is TGTGCCAGTAGTATAGGCGGCGCCCCCTATGGCTACACCTTC. Amino acid sequence: CASSIGGAPYGYTF. The V gene is TRBV19, the J gene TRBJ1-2; no clear D gene. Trimming took off 1 base at V and 4 bases at J, with 10 bases between the two ends. Germline V lookup: CDR1 LNHDA, CDR2 SQIVND (reference sequence). The CDR3 is 14 residues long. The full variable domain, completed using reference TRBV19 and TRBJ1-2, is DGGITQSPKYLFRKEGQNVTLSCEQNLNHDAMYWYRQDPGQGLRLIYYSQIVNDFQKGDIAEGYSVSREKKESFPLTVTSAQKNPTAFYLCASSIGGAPYGYTFGSGTRLTVV.

The chain carries TRBV30 and TRBJ1-1, with 8 bases aligning to TRBD1. Losses at the gene ends were 5 bases for V and 6 bases for J; bases not matched to a gene: 5. This CDR3 spans 12 amino acids. Germline CDR1 reads GTSNPN; CDR2 reads SVGIG (reference sequence). CDR3: CAWGRTGPEAFF. The CDR3 nucleotides read TGTGCCTGGGGACGGACAGGGCCTGAAGCTTTCTTT.

The rearrangement joins TRBV7-2 to TRBJ2-3; D might be TRBD1 (6 bases). V was cut by 6 bases and J by 3 bases, with 22 bases left in between. This CDR3 region has 17 residues. Germline CDR1 reads SGHTA; CDR2 reads FQGNSA. CDR3: CASRQSPGVARTDTQYF. CDR3 sequence (DNA): TGTGCCAGCAGACAATCCCCAGGGGTCGCACGGACAGATACGCAGTATTTT.

The CDR3 DNA follows: TGCGCCAGCAACGATAGAAACGCCCTTTCTGGCTACACCTTC. Amino acid sequence: CASNDRNALSGYTF. The chain uses TRBV5-1 and TRBJ1-2; D is uncertain. V was pared by 6 bases and J by 7 bases, with 19 bases between. CDR1 and CDR2 from the germline V gene are SGHRS and YFSETQ. This CDR3 has 14 residues.

The V call is TRBV18, the J call TRBJ2-2; tentatively, D is TRBD2 (6 bases). The CDR3 is 16 residues long. CDR1 and CDR2 from the germline V gene are KGHSH and LQKENI. V was pared by 6 bases and J by 7 bases, with 21 bases between. This CDR3 reads CASSPPGGKQDGELFF. In DNA, the CDR3 is TGTGCCAGCTCGCCGCCTGGGGGGAAGCAGGACGGGGAGCTGTTTTTT.

The chain uses TRBV9 and TRBJ1-5; the match to TRBD1 covers 7 bases. The CDR3 spans 17 residues. Germline trimming cut 0 bases from V and 5 bases from J; bases unmatched to any gene: 11. Germline V gives CDR1 SGDLS, CDR2 YYNGEE. This chain's CDR3 is CASSVVRGKGRDQPQHF. CDR3 sequence (DNA): TGTGCCAGCAGCGTAGTCAGGGGGAAGGGTCGGGATCAGCCCCAGCATTTT.

The gene calls are TRBV3-1 (or the pseudogene TRBV3-2) and TRBJ2-3, with D tentatively TRBD2 (6 bases). V was clipped by 1 base and J by 0 bases, with 14 bases between them. This CDR3 has 17 amino acids. Germline CDR1 and CDR2: LGHDT and YNNKEL (reference sequence). The CDR3 DNA is TGTGCCAGCAGCCAAGTAGGCGGGGCGGCTAGCACAGATACGCAGTATTTT. It is translated as CASSQVGGAASTDTQYF.

The chain joins TRBV5-1 to TRBJ1-1, with TRBD1 matching 8 bases. Trimming took 3 bases from V and 4 from J; bases not matched to a gene: 8. CDR1 is SGHRS and CDR2 is YFSETQ in the germline V gene. The CDR3 spans 15 residues. In nucleotides, the CDR3 is TGCGCCAGCAGCTCAACAGGGGGGAGTAGCACTGAAGCTTTCTTT. This sequence encodes CASSSTGGSSTEAFF.

The genes are TRBV27 and TRBJ1-5; D gene ambiguous. The CDR3 sequence is 14 residues long. Germline V gene data show CDR1 as MNHEY and CDR2 as SMNVEV (reference sequence). V lost 3 bases and J lost 2, with 8 bases in between. The CDR3 sequence: CASSFGSGNQPQHF. CDR3 in DNA: TGTGCCAGCAGTTTCGGTTCGGGCAATCAGCCCCAGCATTTT.

This sequence joins TRBV27 and TRBJ2-2; weak D call: TRBD1 (5 bases). The ends were cut back, 2 bases at V and 2 bases at J, with 9 bases in the middle. Germline V lookup: CDR1 MNHEY, CDR2 SMNVEV (reference sequence). The CDR3 extends over 15 amino acids. CDR3 protein: CASSLGQGNTGELFF. CDR3 DNA sequence: TGTGCCAGCAGTTTAGGTCAGGGAAACACCGGGGAGCTGTTTTTT.

This clone appeared a single time. The chain employs TRBV6-1 and TRBJ2-1, with D possibly TRBD2 on 5 matching bases. Deletions cut 1 base from V and 9 bases from J, with 10 bases between. CDR1 MNHNS and CDR2 SASEGT come from the germline V gene. The CDR3 sequence is 13 residues long. The CDR3 coding sequence is TGTGCCAGCAGTGAAGGGGAGCTGCTTGAGCAGTTCTTC. It specifies CASSEGELLEQFF.

The chain links TRBV5-5 to TRBJ1-2; 7 nucleotides agree with TRBD1. V trimming: 3 bases; J trimming: 3 bases; junction bases outside the gene matches: 2. CDR1 SGHKS and CDR2 YYEKEE come from the germline V gene (reference sequence). The CDR3 extends over 13 amino acids. The CDR3 is CASSSGTDYGYTF. In nucleotides, the CDR3 is TGTGCCAGCAGCTCGGGGACAGACTATGGCTACACCTTC.